This T cell receptor (beta chain) came from a study of metastatic and nonmetastatic thyroid tumors. As for the study in general: The authors compared repertoires across blood and tumor or nodule tissue from malignant and benign thyroid patients.

Before thyroid surgery, none of the patients had received any treatment. Germline CDR1 is SEHNR and CDR2 is FQNEAQ (reference sequence). This CDR3 has 13 amino acids. The V gene lost 1 base and the J gene lost 7 bases, with 10 bases spanning the gap. Methods used by the authors: The distant-metastasis classifier for papillary thyroid cancer was built from CDR3 differences across clinicopathological groups. TCRdb re-called the PCR reads through MiXCR. TCRdb's processing, not the authors' own work, is the source of the V and J calls. The sample carries 46,000 or so clones, roughly 15% recorded once. This clone was seen repeatedly, ten times or more. Antigen: not known. The study, taken as a whole, reports: For both blood and tumor, malignant thyroid tumors reportedly showed significantly higher TCR beta diversity than benign nodules did.

This rearrangement joins TRBV7-9 to TRBJ1-2, with D hard to call. The sample comprised blood. The source of this sequence is a female donor with papillary thyroid cancer or a benign thyroid nodule (not recorded which). Some clones in this sample may be carry-over from other donors' samples. CDR3 loop: CASSLDTEGGYTF. In DNA form, the CDR3 reads TGTGCCAGCAGCTTAGATACGGAGGGTGGCTACACCTTC.